Listed here are 30 T cell receptor beta chains from one sample, sequenced in a study of T cell repertoires in cytomegalovirus infection. No antigen has been identified for these receptors. Each CDR3 protein gets one entry after TCRdb re-called the reads with MiXCR. The sample lists about 70,000 distinct CDR3 sequences, approximately 20% occurring once. The sequenced sample was CD8+ T cells from cultured PBMCs, obtained from culture after CMV antigen stimulation. Source of these receptors: a human donor in good health (CMV status not recorded). Some clones in this sample may be carry-over from other donors' samples.

The chain uses TRBV7-6 and TRBJ1-1; 9 bases match TRBD1. The CDR3 has 15 amino acids. The germline V gene encodes CDR1 SGHVS and CDR2 FNYEAQ. With V trimmed by 4 bases and J by 1 base, 4 bases remained unmatched. The CDR3, as DNA: TGTGCCAGCAGCTCCCCGGGACAGGGGAACACTGAAGCTTTCTTT. Translating it yields CASSSPGQGNTEAFF.

A few counts support this clonotype. This sequence joins TRBV12-3 or TRBV12-4 and TRBJ2-1; 11 bases line up with TRBD1. V lost 7 bases, J lost 7 bases, and 3 bases stayed unmatched. CDR3 size: 13 residues. The CDR3 bases are TGTGCCAGCACGGGGACAGGGGGTAATGAGCAGTTCTTC. Amino acid sequence: CASTGTGGNEQFF.

The rearrangement uses TRBV6-6 and TRBJ1-2, with 7 bases aligning to TRBD1. Germline trimming cut 5 bases from V and 6 bases from J; bases unmatched to any gene: 3. The germline V gene encodes CDR1 MNHNY and CDR2 SVGAGI (reference sequence). This CDR3 contains 12 residues. The CDR3 spells CASSDREHGYTF. The CDR3 nucleotides read TGTGCCAGCAGTGACAGGGAGCATGGCTACACCTTC.

This rearrangement joins TRBV15 to TRBJ1-6; 7 bases are a match to TRBD1. From germline, CDR1 is LNHNV and CDR2 YYDKDF (reference sequence). With V trimmed by 1 base and J by 12 bases, 9 bases remained unmatched. This CDR3 spans 15 amino acids. DNA for the CDR3: TGTGCCACCAGCAGAGTCCCAGGGGGTGCAGTACCCCTCCACTTT. Translating it yields CATSRVPGGAVPLHF.

The chain is built from TRBV12-5 and TRBJ1-2; tentative D call: TRBD1 (6 bases). The CDR3 consists of 13 residues. Germline V lookup: CDR1 LGHNT, CDR2 FRNRAP. V was cut by 4 bases and J by 6 bases, with 12 bases left in between. CDR3 loop: CASGYLGADGYTF. Written as DNA, the CDR3 is TGTGCTAGTGGTTATCTGGGGGCGGATGGCTACACCTTC.

V and J are TRBV7-9 and TRBJ1-4; TRBD1 is a possible D gene (5 bases). CDR3 length: 15 residues. The V and J ends lost 7 bases and 6 bases respectively, with 18 bases between them. Germline assignment: CDR1 SEHNR and CDR2 FQNEAQ (reference sequence). This chain's CDR3 is CASTEVGTKDEKLFF. In nucleotides, the CDR3 is TGTGCCAGCACCGAAGTCGGGACTAAGGATGAAAAACTGTTTTTT.

A few counts support this clonotype. The chain employs TRBV11-2 and TRBJ2-7; TRBD1 matches 9 bases. CDR1 and CDR2 (germline): SGHAT, FQNNGV. The CDR3 spans 15 residues. V dropped 4 bases and J dropped 4; count of bases not matched to a gene: 8. The CDR3 DNA reads TGTGCCAGCAGCTGGGGACAGGGAGGAACTTACGAGCAGTACTTC. Encoded protein: CASSWGQGGTYEQYF.

This clonotype occurred a few times. V and J are TRBV4-2 and TRBJ1-2; 9 bases are shared with TRBD1. The germline gives CDR1 LGHNA, CDR2 YNFKEQ. V lost 1 base, J lost 6 bases, and 9 bases stayed unmatched. The CDR3 has 16 amino acids. The CDR3 DNA reads as TGTGCCAGCAGCCAAGCGACAGGGGGGAATAGGAATGGCTACACCTTC. It is translated as CASSQATGGNRNGYTF.

The rearrangement links TRBV5-5 to TRBJ2-3; D is ambiguous. Trimming cost V 0 bases and J 2 bases, with 10 bases left between them. CDR3 size: 15 residues. The germline V gene encodes CDR1 SGHKS and CDR2 YYEKEE (reference sequence). CDR3 DNA sequence: TGTGCCAGCAGCTTGGGGTTGAGCTTCACAGATACGCAGTATTTT. Its translation is CASSLGLSFTDTQYF.

This clonotype turned up a few times. This chain joins TRBV6-2 or TRBV6-3 and TRBJ1-2, with 8 bases aligning to TRBD1. From germline, CDR1 is MNHEY and CDR2 SVGEGT. Trimming removed 4 bases from V and 3 bases from J; junction bases left unmatched: 13. The length of the CDR3 is 17 residues. CDR3 amino acids: CASSSRSVVQGDYGYTF. The CDR3 nucleotides read TGTGCCAGCAGTTCACGGTCGGTCGTACAGGGGGACTATGGCTACACCTTC.

This clonotype was detected ten times or more. The V call is TRBV7-6, the J call TRBJ2-2; D unclear. V dropped 2 bases and J dropped 2 bases, with 6 bases sitting between them. The CDR3 contains 14 residues. Germline V gives CDR1 SGHVS, CDR2 FNYEAQ. The CDR3 DNA sequence: TGTGCCAGCAGCTTAAGTACTAACACCGGGGAGCTGTTTTTT. Translated: CASSLSTNTGELFF.

This chain uses TRBV27 with TRBJ1-1, with a tentative D call TRBD1 (6 bases). V was shortened by 4 bases and J by 1 base, with 16 bases between the two germline ends. The CDR3 sequence is 16 residues long. The germline CDR1 and CDR2 sequences are MNHEY and SMNVEV (reference sequence). The CDR3 is CASSSPRTDPNTEAFF. In nucleotides, the CDR3 is TGTGCCAGCAGTTCCCCTCGGACAGACCCGAACACTGAAGCTTTCTTT.

This rearrangement joins TRBV5-1 to TRBJ2-1; D call uncertain. Trimming removed 4 bases from V and 6 bases from J, with 11 bases in between. The germline CDR1 and CDR2 sequences are SGHRS and YFSETQ. This CDR3 has 13 amino acids. The CDR3 bases are TGCGCCAGCAGCCTTCGTCGTGGCAATGAGCAGTTCTTC. This gives the protein CASSLRRGNEQFF.

This clonotype was found a few times. V usage is TRBV7-2 and J usage is TRBJ2-7; 10 bases fit TRBD1. The CDR3 runs to 15 residues. Germline assignment: CDR1 SGHTA and CDR2 FQGNSA. With V trimmed by 5 bases and J by 4 bases, 8 bases remained unmatched. The CDR3 bases are TGTGCCAGCAGCCCGGTCGGGACAGGGGCTTACGAGCAGTACTTC. It codes for CASSPVGTGAYEQYF.

There are a few counts of this clonotype. V usage is TRBV6-2 or TRBV6-3 and J usage is TRBJ1-1, with D unclear. Between the trimmed V and J ends, which lost 4 bases and 1 base, there was a span of 16 bases. The CDR3 totals 16 residues. Germline V gives CDR1 MNHEY, CDR2 SVGEGT. The DNA for the CDR3 is TGTGCCAGCAGTTGGCGGAGGGCGGGAGGGAACACTGAAGCTTTCTTT. Protein sequence: CASSWRRAGGNTEAFF.

The chain employs TRBV7-9 and TRBJ1-1; 7 bases agree with TRBD1. The CDR3 has 13 residues. From germline, CDR1 is SEHNR and CDR2 FQNEAQ (reference sequence). Trimming cost V 5 bases and J 6 bases; bases outside gene matches: 6. This chain's CDR3 is CASSAQGSPEAFF. The CDR3 nucleotides read TGTGCCAGCAGCGCACAGGGGAGCCCTGAAGCTTTCTTT. The variable domain in full, completed from reference TRBV7-9 and TRBJ1-1, reads DTGVSQNPRHKITKRGQNVTFRCDPISEHNRLYWYRQTLGQGPEFLTYFQNEAQLEKSRLLSDRFSAERPKGSFSTLEIQRTEQGDSAMYLCASSAQGSPEAFFGQGTRLTVV.

This clonotype has only a few counts. CDR3 sequence (DNA): TGTGCCAGCAGCCACGGTGAAATGGATGCTTTCTTT. Amino acid sequence: CASSHGEMDAFF. The chain has TRBV12-3 or TRBV12-4 and TRBJ1-1; D is unclear. The CDR3 consists of 12 residues. V was clipped by 6 bases and J by 11 bases, with 16 bases between them.

The chain links TRBV12-3 or TRBV12-4 to TRBJ2-3; tentatively, D is TRBD2 (6 bases). The length of the CDR3 is 14 residues. V dropped 0 bases and J dropped 6 bases, with 10 bases sitting between them. DNA of the CDR3: TGTGCCAGCAGTTTAGCCGGGGAGGCGGATACGCAGTATTTT. It codes for CASSLAGEADTQYF.

This sequence joins TRBV7-9 and TRBJ1-3; D gene ambiguous. V lost 3 bases to trimming and J lost 4 bases, with 13 bases between them. Germline values: CDR1 SEHNR, CDR2 FQNEAQ (reference sequence). The CDR3 loop spans 15 amino acids. The CDR3 here is CASSFPGTEGNTIYF. The CDR3 DNA sequence: TGTGCCAGCAGCTTTCCCGGAACCGAAGGAAACACCATATATTTT.

This clonotype was detected only a few times. The rearrangement links TRBV7-8 to TRBJ1-5; D may be TRBD1 (6 bases). Germline-derived CDR1 and CDR2 are SGHVS and FQNEAQ. The V end lost 5 bases, the J end lost 3 bases, and 20 bases lay between the germline ends. The CDR3 runs 17 residues. The CDR3: CASSRRSNRVDNQPQHF. CDR3 sequence (DNA): TGTGCCAGCAGCCGCCGCTCCAACAGGGTGGACAATCAGCCCCAGCATTTT.

This clonotype was observed at least ten times. The rearrangement links TRBV7-3 to TRBJ1-2; 9 positions agree with TRBD1. The V gene's germline CDR1 is SGHTA and CDR2 FQGTGA. J was trimmed by 8 bases and V by 6 bases; bases with no gene match: 10. The CDR3 spans 14 residues. The CDR3 sequence is CASRRGQGSGGYTF. In nucleotides, the CDR3 is TGTGCCAGCAGGAGAGGACAGGGGTCAGGGGGCTACACCTTC.

The table lists this clonotype with a few counts. V is TRBV28 and J is TRBJ1-1; D not resolved. Germline values: CDR1 MDHEN, CDR2 SYDVKM. V dropped 7 bases and J dropped 1 base, with 10 bases sitting between them. The CDR3 is 13 amino acids. The chain's CDR3 is CASTRIENTEAFF. As DNA, the CDR3 is TGTGCCAGCACCCGGATTGAGAACACTGAAGCTTTCTTT.

The chain links TRBV7-2 to TRBJ2-3; TRBD2 aligns across 8 bases. The germline CDR1 and CDR2 sequences are SGHTA and FQGNSA. V shed 2 bases and J 3 bases; nucleotides not matched to a gene: 10. The CDR3 sequence is 17 residues long. The CDR3 DNA reads TGTGCCAGCAGCTTAAGGTCGGGGGGGGCCGAAACAGATACGCAGTATTTT. As protein: CASSLRSGGAETDTQYF.

This clonotype was found a few times. The J gene is TRBJ1-2, the V gene TRBV7-9; 8 positions match TRBD1. The germline gives CDR1 SEHNR, CDR2 FQNEAQ (reference sequence). This CDR3 comprises 15 residues. V was clipped by 1 base and J by 3 bases; unmatched bases: 4. The CDR3 sequence: CASSLGQGADYGYTF. CDR3 nucleotide sequence: TGTGCCAGCAGCTTAGGTCAGGGGGCAGACTATGGCTACACCTTC.

This clonotype was seen at least ten times. V gene TRBV19 combines with J gene TRBJ2-1; TRBD1 is a possible D gene (6 bases). Trimming shortened V by 3 bases and J by 6 bases, and 15 bases separated the two germline ends. CDR3 length: 15 residues. Germline CDR1 reads LNHDA; CDR2 reads SQIVND (reference sequence). This CDR3 reads CASSIGGRGSNEQFF. The CDR3 DNA follows: TGTGCCAGTAGTATCGGTGGCAGGGGTAGCAATGAGCAGTTCTTC.

This clonotype has just a few counts. The J gene is TRBJ2-7, the V gene TRBV5-6; maybe TRBD1 (5 bases). Deletions cut 0 bases from V and 3 bases from J, with 10 bases between. The CDR3 spans 14 residues. Germline CDR1 SGHDT, CDR2 YYEEEE. The CDR3 DNA reads TGTGCCAGCAGCTTGGCCTCAGGGAACTACGAGCAGTACTTC. The encoded protein is CASSLASGNYEQYF.

The chain recombines TRBV5-5 with TRBJ1-5; D not certain. The CDR3 is 15 residues long. The germline CDR1 and CDR2 sequences are SGHKS and YYEKEE (reference sequence). Trimming left V 0 bases short and J 2 bases short, with 9 bases between. The CDR3 nucleotides read TGTGCCAGCAGCTTGGTACTTAGAGGCAATCAGCCCCAGCATTTT. This gives the protein CASSLVLRGNQPQHF. Filled out from reference TRBV5-5 and TRBJ1-5, the complete variable domain reads DAGVTQSPTHLIKTRGQQVTLRCSPISGHKSVSWYQQVLGQGPQFIFQYYEKEERGRGNFPDRFSARQFPNYSSELNVNALLLGDSALYLCASSLVLRGNQPQHFGDGTRLSIL.

This clonotype was seen ten or more times. This chain links TRBV7-8 with TRBJ1-5; TRBD1 is a possible D gene (6 bases). The germline V gene has CDR1 SGHVS and CDR2 FQNEAQ. The CDR3 is made up of 13 amino acids. Deletions cut 11 bases from V and 2 bases from J, with 13 bases between. The CDR3 coding sequence is TGTGCCTCGGGGGGGCGCGGCAATCAGCCCCAGCATTTT. Protein sequence: CASGGRGNQPQHF.

This chain connects TRBV7-2 to TRBJ2-1, with D perhaps matching TRBD2 (6 bases). The CDR3 contains 16 residues. Trimming pared 4 bases from V and 3 bases from J, leaving 16 bases between. Germline V gives CDR1 SGHTA, CDR2 FQGNSA. CDR3 coding DNA: TGTGCCAGCAGCTCGGATCCGGGGGACCTCTACAATGAGCAGTTCTTC. Translation gives CASSSDPGDLYNEQFF.

This clonotype came up a few times. The rearrangement joins TRBV7-2 to TRBJ1-2; D not certain. Germline V gives CDR1 SGHTA, CDR2 FQGNSA. Between the trimmed V and J ends, which lost 6 bases and 4 bases, there was a span of 12 bases. There are 13 residues in the CDR3. In nucleotides, the CDR3 is TGTGCCAGCAGGGCAGGCGTCACCTATGGCTACACCTTC. Translated: CASRAGVTYGYTF.